The 25 T cell receptor beta chains in this list originate from one sample, sequenced in a study of blood T cell repertoires in COVID-19. The protocol was immunoSEQ multiplex PCR, while the TCRdb copy is restricted to in-frame clones and leaves out a portion. The sample yields around 360,000 clones, about 90% seen once. The source material was PBMCs or T cells enriched from blood (not recorded which). These receptors all come from a woman aged 25 to 45 who had recovered from COVID-19.

This sequence joins TRBV19 and TRBJ2-3, with 7 nucleotides matching TRBD1. The CDR3 has 15 amino acids. J lost 1 base, V lost 5 bases, and 6 bases had no gene match. Per germline, CDR1 LNHDA and CDR2 SQIVND (reference sequence). The CDR3 here is CASSGTGAGTDTQYF. The DNA for the CDR3 is TGTGCCAGTAGTGGCACAGGGGCTGGCACAGATACGCAGTATTTT.

A few counts support this clone. This CDR3 reads CALTGGYNTEAFF. The CDR3 DNA reads as TGTGCCCTGACAGGGGGCTACAACACTGAAGCTTTCTTT. V and J are TRBV30 and TRBJ1-1; the match to TRBD1 covers 10 bases. Germline V gene lookup returns CDR1 GTSNPN and CDR2 SVGIG (reference sequence). CDR3 length: 13 amino acids. With 8 bases clipped from V and 2 bases from J, the junction kept 5 bases outside the gene matches.

The chain joins TRBV7-9 to TRBJ2-1; D unclear. Trimming cost V 1 base and J 7 bases, with 11 bases left between them. From germline, CDR1 is SEHNR and CDR2 FQNEAQ (reference sequence). The CDR3 length is 14 residues. The CDR3 sequence is CASSLDQVWNEQFF. The CDR3 bases are TGTGCCAGCAGCTTAGATCAGGTTTGGAATGAGCAGTTCTTC.

The J gene is TRBJ2-3, the V gene TRBV7-3; 8 bases fit TRBD2. Trimming at V came to 4 bases and at J to 1 base, leaving 4 bases not matched to a gene. Germline-derived CDR1 and CDR2 are SGHTA and FQGTGA. CDR3 length: 15 amino acids. CDR3: CASSSSGGRTDTQYF. CDR3 nucleotides: TGTGCCAGCAGCTCCAGCGGGGGCCGCACAGATACGCAGTATTTT.

V is TRBV23-1 and J is TRBJ1-5, with D maybe TRBD1 (6 bases). TRBV23-1 is flagged as an ORF with uncertain function. There are 12 residues in the CDR3. Between the trimmed V and J ends, which lost 7 bases and 6 bases, there was a span of 10 bases. CDR3 in amino acids: CASKPGVQPQHF. CDR3 nucleotide sequence: TGCGCCAGCAAACCAGGGGTTCAGCCCCAGCATTTT.

The chain uses TRBV4-1 and TRBJ1-4, with 8 bases aligning to TRBD1. The germline gives CDR1 MGHRA, CDR2 YSYEKL. V was clipped by 3 bases and J by 7 bases; unmatched bases: 7. The CDR3 totals 15 residues. In DNA form, the CDR3 reads TGCGCCAGCAGCCATCAGGACAGGGAATCTGAAAAACTGTTTTTT. Translated: CASSHQDRESEKLFF.

V and J are TRBV19 and TRBJ2-7, with 12 positions matching TRBD1. J was trimmed by 5 bases and V by 10 bases; bases with no gene match: 6. Germline values: CDR1 LNHDA, CDR2 SQIVND (reference sequence). The CDR3 contains 13 residues. The CDR3 nucleotides read TGTGCCACCGGGACAGGGGGCGCGAACGAGCAGTACTTC. The encoded protein is CATGTGGANEQYF.

The V gene is TRBV7-2, the J gene TRBJ1-2; D unclear. The germline V gene has CDR1 SGHTA and CDR2 FQGNSA. This CDR3 region has 14 residues. V was pared by 4 bases and J by 3 bases, with 12 bases between. The CDR3 here is CASSSPDYYYGYTF. CDR3 coding DNA: TGTGCCAGCAGCTCCCCTGACTATTACTATGGCTACACCTTC.

This chain joins TRBV9 and TRBJ2-2; 8 bases agree with TRBD1. This CDR3 has 15 residues. CDR1 SGDLS and CDR2 YYNGEE come from the germline V gene. The trim removed 3 bases at V and 3 bases at J, leaving 4 bases unmatched. The CDR3 loop is CASSAGGGDTGELFF. In nucleotides, the CDR3 is TGTGCCAGCAGCGCAGGGGGCGGGGACACCGGGGAGCTGTTTTTT.

The chain employs TRBV29-1 and TRBJ2-2; unclear D gene. Per germline, CDR1 SQVTM and CDR2 ANQGSEA. The CDR3 sequence is 14 residues long. V was shortened by 0 bases and J by 0 bases, with 5 bases between the two germline ends. The CDR3 DNA follows: TGCAGCGTTGAAGATTCGGCGAACACCGGGGAGCTGTTTTTT. Residues: CSVEDSANTGELFF.

The V gene is TRBV4-1, the J gene TRBJ2-7; TRBD2 is a possible D gene (5 bases). V lost 4 bases, J lost 3 bases, and 10 bases lay in between. Germline V CDR1 and CDR2: MGHRA, YSYEKL. This CDR3 is 13 amino acids long. CDR3 bases: TGCGCCAGCAGCCTAACTAGAAACTACGAGCAGTACTTC. This encodes CASSLTRNYEQYF.

The table lists this clone with a count of one. The chain couples TRBV19 to TRBJ1-1, with D possibly TRBD1 on 6 matching bases. V lost 5 bases and J lost 3, with 16 bases in between. Germline V gene sequence: CDR1 LNHDA, CDR2 SQIVND (reference sequence). This CDR3 has 15 residues. CDR3 nucleotide sequence: TGTGCCAGTAGTTTGGACAGTGCCGGGTACACTGAAGCTTTCTTT. It translates to CASSLDSAGYTEAFF. Full variable domain (remainder filled in from reference TRBV19 and TRBJ1-1): DGGITQSPKYLFRKEGQNVTLSCEQNLNHDAMYWYRQDPGQGLRLIYYSQIVNDFQKGDIAEGYSVSREKKESFPLTVTSAQKNPTAFYLCASSLDSAGYTEAFFGQGTRLTVV.

This clone was seen once. The V call is TRBV10-2, the J call TRBJ1-3, with D uncertain. The CDR3 has 17 amino acids. Germline V gene lookup returns CDR1 WSHSY and CDR2 SAAADI. V lost 3 bases and J 0 bases, leaving 15 bases between the germline ends. The CDR3 region is CASSESFMTGSGNTIYF. The CDR3 DNA reads as TGCGCCAGCAGTGAATCCTTCATGACGGGCTCTGGAAACACCATATATTTT.

The chain has TRBV27 and TRBJ1-5; weak D call: TRBD1 (5 bases). Trimming pared 2 bases from V and 2 bases from J, leaving 7 bases between. In germline, CDR1 is MNHEY, CDR2 SMNVEV (reference sequence). This CDR3 has 14 residues. CDR3 residues: CASSLQGGNQPQHF. CDR3 coding DNA: TGTGCCAGCAGTTTACAGGGTGGCAATCAGCCCCAGCATTTT.

The chain links TRBV15 to TRBJ2-1, with 8 bases identical to TRBD2. The ends lost 1 base at V and 6 bases at J; junction bases unmatched: 5. From germline, CDR1 is LNHNV and CDR2 YYDKDF (reference sequence). CDR3 length equals 15 residues. As DNA, the CDR3 is TGTGCCACCAGCAGAGCGGGACTAGGATCCAATGAGCAGTTCTTC. It translates to CATSRAGLGSNEQFF. Full variable domain (outside the CDR3, taken from reference TRBV15 and TRBJ2-1): DAMVIQNPRYQVTQFGKPVTLSCSQTLNHNVMYWYQQKSSQAPKLLFHYYDKDFNNEADTPDNFQSRRPNTSFCFLDIRSPGLGDTAMYLCATSRAGLGSNEQFFGPGTRLTVL.

The rearrangement uses TRBV9 and TRBJ2-3; weak D call: TRBD2 (5 bases). CDR1 and CDR2 (germline): SGDLS, YYNGEE. Trimming took off 0 bases at V and 2 bases at J, with 13 bases between the two ends. CDR3 length: 16 residues. The CDR3 loop is CASSVVSRGTTDTQYF. The CDR3 DNA reads TGTGCCAGCAGCGTAGTCAGCCGGGGAACCACAGATACGCAGTATTTT.

The chain uses TRBV27 and TRBJ2-7; D is perhaps TRBD1 (6 bases). CDR3 length equals 15 residues. The germline V gene has CDR1 MNHEY and CDR2 SMNVEV (reference sequence). Trimming removed 2 bases from V and 3 bases from J, with 14 bases in between. The CDR3 loop is CASSLTRGPLYEQYF. In nucleotides, the CDR3 is TGTGCCAGCAGTTTAACCAGGGGTCCCCTCTACGAGCAGTACTTC.

Notes on this clone: This sample also contains other DNA sequences that code for the same CDR3. The rearrangement joins TRBV6-5 to TRBJ1-1; TRBD1 matches 8 bases. The CDR3 loop spans 14 amino acids. V was pared by 3 bases and J by 4 bases, with 4 bases of the junction left unmatched. The V gene's germline CDR1 is MNHEY and CDR2 SVGAGI. The CDR3 here is CASSYGTGGTEAFF. CDR3 coding DNA: TGTGCCAGCAGTTATGGGACAGGCGGCACTGAAGCTTTCTTT.

The rearrangement joins TRBV18 to TRBJ1-2; no firm D call. Germline CDR1 KGHSH, CDR2 LQKENI. This CDR3 spans 13 amino acids. With 1 base removed from V and 4 bases from J, the gap between germline ends came to 7 bases. CDR3 sequence: CASSPLELYGYTF. Here the CDR3 DNA reads TGTGCCAGCTCACCACTCGAGCTCTATGGCTACACCTTC.

The rearrangement links TRBV5-1 to TRBJ2-3; TRBD2 agrees at 11 bases. Germline V gene data show CDR1 as SGHRS and CDR2 as YFSETQ. J was trimmed by 1 base and V by 4 bases; bases with no gene match: 5. The CDR3 covers 16 residues. The chain's CDR3 is CASSPGTSGGTDTQYF. DNA of the CDR3: TGCGCCAGCAGCCCAGGGACTAGCGGAGGCACAGATACGCAGTATTTT.

This chain's CDR3 is CASRATLALQETQYF. The CDR3 DNA is TGTGCCAGCAGGGCCACTCTAGCGCTTCAAGAGACCCAGTACTTC. The rearrangement joins TRBV5-5 to TRBJ2-5, with a weak D call TRBD2 (6 bases). This CDR3 comprises 15 residues. In germline, CDR1 is SGHKS, CDR2 YYEKEE (reference sequence). V was cut by 5 bases and J by 2 bases, with 16 bases left in between.

The CDR3, as DNA: TGTGCCACCTCCCCCGCGCTGGGGGCGATGAGCTACACCTTC. Protein product: CATSPALGAMSYTF. The chain is built from TRBV19 and TRBJ1-2, with a weak D call TRBD1 (6 bases). CDR3 length: 14 amino acids. V dropped 10 bases and J dropped 9 bases, with 24 bases sitting between them. Germline V gene sequence: CDR1 LNHDA, CDR2 SQIVND (reference sequence).

The V and J genes are TRBV5-5 and TRBJ1-1, with D possibly being TRBD1 (6 bases). CDR3 size: 17 residues. The germline gives CDR1 SGHKS, CDR2 YYEKEE (reference sequence). V lost 0 bases and J lost 2, with 17 bases in between. The CDR3 loop is CASSLVGQGKENTEAFF. DNA for the CDR3: TGTGCCAGCAGCTTGGTGGGGCAGGGGAAGGAAAACACTGAAGCTTTCTTT.

The J gene is TRBJ1-5, the V gene TRBV21-1. TRBV21-1 is recorded as a pseudogene. The CDR3 consists of 18 residues. DNA for the CDR3: TGTGCCAGCAGCAAAGCGGCGGAGGGCCCCAAACCTATTAGGGCCCAGCATTTT. Amino acid sequence: CASSKAAEGPKPIRAQHF.

V usage is TRBV18 and J usage is TRBJ2-3; 7 nucleotides agree with TRBD2. CDR3 length equals 17 residues. CDR1 is KGHSH, CDR2 LQKENI, per germline. The ends lost 0 bases at V and 0 bases at J; junction bases unmatched: 6. CDR3 sequence (DNA): TGTGCCAGCTCACCACCGGAGCGGGACTCTAGCACAGATACGCAGTATTTT. The encoded protein is CASSPPERDSSTDTQYF. Drawing the rest from reference TRBV18 and TRBJ2-3, the complete variable domain is NAGVMQNPRHLVRRRGQEARLRCSPMKGHSHVYWYRQLPEEGLKFMVYLQKENIIDESGMPKERFSAEFPKEGPSILRIQQVVRGDSAAYFCASSPPERDSSTDTQYFGPGTRLTVL.